The next 19 T cell receptor beta chains were all read from a single sample in a study of blood T cell repertoires in COVID-19 (dated by TCRdb to about 2020). Preparation of the library involved the immunoSEQ multiplex PCR assay. As stored in TCRdb, this immuneACCESS dataset retains in-frame rearrangements with V and J assigned. A fraction of the clones does not appear; measured against another copy, unresolved V genes explain less than half of the discrepancy, and the remainder lacks a known reason. In this sample the table shows some 260,000 clones, more than 65% of which occur a single time. About 3% of the sample is taken by the ten largest. Sequenced material: peripheral blood. The receptors come from a woman aged 18-30 years with acute or convalescent COVID-19.

This chain links TRBV27 with TRBJ1-1; no definite D call. Germline lookup yields CDR1 MNHEY and CDR2 SMNVEV (reference sequence). The CDR3 is made up of 15 amino acids. The germline V and J ends were trimmed by 3 bases and 7 bases, with 18 bases remaining between them. CDR3 sequence reads: CASSFAVTRGREAFF. CDR3 sequence (DNA): TGTGCCAGCAGTTTCGCGGTGACTCGTGGTCGTGAAGCTTTCTTT.

This clone was found a few times. The chain employs TRBV14 and TRBJ2-2, with 7 bases lining up with TRBD1. V lost 1 base and J lost 4; bases outside the gene matches: 6. The CDR3 is 16 amino acids. Germline CDR1 is SGHDN and CDR2 is FVKESK. The CDR3 DNA sequence: TGTGCCAGCAGCCAAGTAGGGGGCATACCCACCGGGGAGCTGTTTTTT. This codes for CASSQVGGIPTGELFF.

V gene TRBV27 combines with J gene TRBJ2-7; TRBD2 aligns across 10 bases. Trimming at V came to 4 bases and at J to 5 bases, leaving 5 bases not matched to a gene. The CDR3 totals 14 residues. The germline V gene encodes CDR1 MNHEY and CDR2 SMNVEV (reference sequence). CDR3 residues: CASSYGLAGDEQYF. The DNA of the CDR3 is TGTGCCAGCAGTTACGGTCTAGCGGGAGACGAGCAGTACTTC.

The V call is TRBV7-8, the J call TRBJ1-1; the D is unclear. The CDR3 has 13 residues. Germline loops: CDR1 SGHVS, CDR2 FQNEAQ. V gave up 6 bases and J gave up 5 bases, with 13 bases separating them. The CDR3 reads CASRSNRDTEAFF. CDR3 coding DNA: TGTGCCAGCAGAAGTAACAGAGATACTGAAGCTTTCTTT.

V usage is TRBV18 and J usage is TRBJ1-4, with TRBD1 as a possible D gene (5 bases). V lost 3 bases and J 3 bases, leaving 11 bases between the germline ends. CDR1 and CDR2 (germline): KGHSH, LQKENI. The CDR3 totals 15 residues. CDR3 residues: CASSPWGGANEKLFF. Here the CDR3 DNA reads TGTGCCAGCTCACCCTGGGGAGGGGCTAATGAAAAACTGTTTTTT.

This chain connects TRBV29-1 to TRBJ2-3; 8 bases match TRBD2. Germline V gene sequence: CDR1 SQVTM, CDR2 ANQGSEA. V shed 3 bases and J 1 base; nucleotides not matched to a gene: 6. The CDR3 has 15 amino acids. CDR3 residues: CSVDRATSGTDTQYF. The CDR3 region has the DNA TGCAGCGTTGACCGGGCGACTAGCGGCACAGATACGCAGTATTTT.

This clone was recorded only once. The chain joins TRBV7-2 to TRBJ2-2; tentatively, D is TRBD1 (5 bases). This CDR3 is built from 14 residues. Germline V lookup: CDR1 SGHTA, CDR2 FQGNSA. Trimming took 1 base from V and 6 from J, leaving 9 bases between them. CDR3 in DNA: TGTGCCAGCAGCTTAGTCAGGACATCCGGGGAGCTGTTTTTT. This translates into CASSLVRTSGELFF.

The V call is TRBV28, the J call TRBJ2-3; TRBD2 matches at 11 bases. CDR1 is MDHEN, CDR2 SYDVKM, per germline. The V gene end was trimmed by 6 bases and the J gene end by 2 bases; junction bases not matched to a gene: 10. This CDR3 spans 17 amino acids. The CDR3 DNA sequence: TGTGCCAGCAGCCGACCGGGACTAGCGGCCGACACAGATACGCAGTATTTT. It translates to CASSRPGLAADTDTQYF.

This clone was found once. V is TRBV9 and J is TRBJ1-2, with a tentative D call TRBD1 (5 bases). CDR1 SGDLS and CDR2 YYNGEE come from the germline V gene. Trimming stripped 0 bases from V and 4 bases from J, with 7 bases between. The CDR3 has 13 residues. The CDR3 here is CASSVEDTYGYTF. The CDR3 region has the DNA TGTGCCAGCAGCGTAGAGGACACCTATGGCTACACCTTC.

This clone was picked up a small number of times. The CDR3 is CAISGQGGNEQFF. The CDR3 DNA reads TGTGCCATCAGCGGACAGGGGGGGAATGAGCAGTTCTTC. J is TRBJ2-1 and V is TRBV10-3; TRBD1 matches 10 bases. There are 13 residues in the CDR3. The germline gives CDR1 ENHRY, CDR2 SYGVKD. Trimming took 6 bases from V and 7 from J; bases not matched to a gene: 3.

The rearrangement links TRBV28 to TRBJ2-1, with 14 bases identical to TRBD2. The germline gives CDR1 MDHEN, CDR2 SYDVKM. The CDR3 has 17 residues. V was pared by 4 bases and J by 0 bases, with 2 bases of the junction left unmatched. In DNA form, the CDR3 reads TGTGCCAGCAGTTCGGGGACTAGCGGGAGCTCCTACAATGAGCAGTTCTTC. It specifies CASSSGTSGSSYNEQFF.

This clone was seen only a few times. V is TRBV25-1 and J is TRBJ1-6, with TRBD1 as a possible D gene (5 bases). The V and J ends lost 4 bases and 8 bases respectively, with 9 bases between them. CDR1 MGHDK and CDR2 SYGVNS come from the germline V gene. The CDR3 runs to 13 residues. The DNA for the CDR3 is TGTGCCAGCAGTGCTTCGGGGGATTCACCCCTCCACTTT. Translating it yields CASSASGDSPLHF.

This sequence joins TRBV25-1 and TRBJ2-4; 7 bases are shared with TRBD1. The length of the CDR3 is 15 residues. V dropped 8 bases and J dropped 5; count of bases not matched to a gene: 12. Per germline, CDR1 MGHDK and CDR2 SYGVNS. The CDR3: CASPPPDRAQNIQYF. The CDR3 coding sequence is TGTGCCAGCCCCCCTCCTGACAGGGCCCAAAACATTCAGTACTTC.

The V and J genes are TRBV6-6 and TRBJ1-5; 9 bases fit TRBD1. Trimming took 6 bases from V and 5 from J; bases not matched to a gene: 5. CDR1 and CDR2 from the germline V gene are MNHNY and SVGAGI (reference sequence). The CDR3 length is 14 residues. CDR3 residues: CASSLQGAHQPQHF. CDR3 sequence (DNA): TGTGCCAGCAGCTTACAGGGGGCCCATCAGCCCCAGCATTTT.

The chain employs TRBV2 and TRBJ2-3; 10 bases match TRBD2. The V segment lost 5 bases and the J segment 1 base; nucleotides outside the gene matches: 3. Germline CDR1 SNHLY, CDR2 FYNNEI. This CDR3 region has 15 residues. The CDR3 is CASSFGLAGTDTQYF. The CDR3 DNA reads as TGTGCCAGCAGTTTCGGACTAGCGGGCACAGATACGCAGTATTTT.

The J gene is TRBJ2-2, the V gene TRBV10-1; D is possibly TRBD2 (5 bases). V was trimmed by 3 bases and J by 0 bases, leaving 8 bases between them. Germline CDR1 WNHNN, CDR2 SYGVQD (reference sequence). The CDR3 length is 15 residues. The CDR3 DNA sequence: TGCGCCAGCAGTGATCCCGGGACGAACACCGGGGAGCTGTTTTTT. Its translation: CASSDPGTNTGELFF.

This chain uses TRBV4-3 with TRBJ1-4; weak D call: TRBD1 (5 bases). CDR3 size: 16 residues. V was cut by 4 bases and J by 5 bases, with 17 bases left in between. Germline CDR1 LGHNA, CDR2 YSLEER. CDR3 bases: TGCGCCAGCAGCCGGGGATTGAGTACAGGAAATGAAAAACTGTTTTTT. It translates to CASSRGLSTGNEKLFF.

J is TRBJ2-1 and V is TRBV5-1; D is perhaps TRBD1 (7 bases). V was cut by 2 bases and J by 7 bases, with 19 bases left in between. The V gene's germline CDR1 is SGHRS and CDR2 YFSETQ. The CDR3 spans 16 residues. The CDR3 reads CASSFERGRRVNEQFF. CDR3 DNA: TGCGCCAGCAGCTTTGAGAGGGGGCGGAGGGTTAATGAGCAGTTCTTC.

The chain has TRBV4-3 and TRBJ2-3, with TRBD2 identical over 7 bases. The CDR3 length is 16 residues. CDR1 is LGHNA, CDR2 YSLEER, per germline. V was pared by 2 bases and J by 2 bases, with 7 bases of the junction left unmatched. The CDR3 protein is CASSQLRGSNTDTQYF. Here the CDR3 DNA reads TGCGCCAGCAGCCAACTCCGCGGGAGCAACACAGATACGCAGTATTTT.